What follows is one T cell receptor (beta chain) and its context. Per germline, CDR1 SGHDT and CDR2 YYEEEE. The CDR3 contains 13 residues. Trimming stripped 0 bases from V and 2 bases from J, with 5 bases between. Amplification used 60 Vbeta primers and 13 Jbeta primers. Measured with immunoSEQ multiplex PCR; TCRdb has only the in-frame clones, and not every one. Of 200,000 to 250,000 clones listed, approximately 80% are singletons. This entry comes from a study of cytomegalovirus exposure and HLA in healthy donors. The sequencing sample was made of PBMCs. The clonotype originates from a boy aged 2 to 9 in good health and CMV-seronegative. This chain uses TRBV5-6 with TRBJ2-5; D is ambiguous. The chain's CDR3 is CASSLDIQETQYF. The CDR3 DNA is TGTGCCAGCAGCTTGGACATTCAAGAGACCCAGTACTTC.